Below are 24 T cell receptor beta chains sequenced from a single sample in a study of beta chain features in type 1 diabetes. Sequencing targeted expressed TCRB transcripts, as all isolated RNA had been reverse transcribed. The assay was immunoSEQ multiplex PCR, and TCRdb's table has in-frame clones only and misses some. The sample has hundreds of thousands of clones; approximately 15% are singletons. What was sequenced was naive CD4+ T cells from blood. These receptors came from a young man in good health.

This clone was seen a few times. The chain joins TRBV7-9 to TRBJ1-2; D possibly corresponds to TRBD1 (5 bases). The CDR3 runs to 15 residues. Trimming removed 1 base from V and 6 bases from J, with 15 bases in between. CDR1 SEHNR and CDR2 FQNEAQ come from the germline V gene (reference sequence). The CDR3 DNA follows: TGTGCCAGCAGCTTAGATCGGGGGGAATCCGATGGCTACACCTTC. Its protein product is CASSLDRGESDGYTF.

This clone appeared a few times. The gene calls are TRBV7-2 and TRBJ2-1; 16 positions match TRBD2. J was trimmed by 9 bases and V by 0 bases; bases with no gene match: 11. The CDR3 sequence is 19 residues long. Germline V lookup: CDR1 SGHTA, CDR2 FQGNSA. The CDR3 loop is CASSLAHQGLAGGQGEQFF. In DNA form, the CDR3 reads TGTGCCAGCAGCTTAGCTCACCAGGGACTAGCGGGAGGGCAGGGTGAGCAGTTCTTC.

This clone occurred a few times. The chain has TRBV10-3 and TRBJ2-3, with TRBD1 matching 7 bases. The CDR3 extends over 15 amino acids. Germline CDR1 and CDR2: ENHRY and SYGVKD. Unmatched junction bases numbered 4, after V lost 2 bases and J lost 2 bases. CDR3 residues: CAISELGTVTDTQYF. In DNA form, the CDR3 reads TGTGCCATCAGTGAGCTCGGGACAGTCACAGATACGCAGTATTTT.

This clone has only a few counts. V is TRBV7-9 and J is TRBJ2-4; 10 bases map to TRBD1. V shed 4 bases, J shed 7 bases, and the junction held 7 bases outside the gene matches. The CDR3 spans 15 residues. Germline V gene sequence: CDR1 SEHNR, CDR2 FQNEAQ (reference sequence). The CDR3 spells CASSSPGQGMNIQYF. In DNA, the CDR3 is TGTGCCAGCAGCTCCCCGGGACAGGGGATGAACATTCAGTACTTC.

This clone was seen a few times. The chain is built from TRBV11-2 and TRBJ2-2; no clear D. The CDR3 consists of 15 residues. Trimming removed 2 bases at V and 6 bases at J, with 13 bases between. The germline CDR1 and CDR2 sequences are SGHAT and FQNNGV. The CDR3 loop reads CASSLPPVVPGELFF. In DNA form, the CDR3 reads TGTGCCAGCAGCTTACCCCCTGTAGTCCCCGGGGAGCTGTTTTTT.

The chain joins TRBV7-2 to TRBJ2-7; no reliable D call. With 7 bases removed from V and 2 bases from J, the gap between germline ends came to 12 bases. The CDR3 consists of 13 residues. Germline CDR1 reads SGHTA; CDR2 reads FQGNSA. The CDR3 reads CASTTNPPYEQYF. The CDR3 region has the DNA TGTGCCAGCACAACAAATCCTCCCTACGAGCAGTACTTC. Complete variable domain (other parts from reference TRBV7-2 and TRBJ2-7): GAGVSQSPSNKVTEKGKDVELRCDPISGHTALYWYRQSLGQGLEFLIYFQGNSAPDKSGLPSDRFSAERTGGSVSTLTIQRTQQEDSAVYLCASTTNPPYEQYFGPGTRLTVT.

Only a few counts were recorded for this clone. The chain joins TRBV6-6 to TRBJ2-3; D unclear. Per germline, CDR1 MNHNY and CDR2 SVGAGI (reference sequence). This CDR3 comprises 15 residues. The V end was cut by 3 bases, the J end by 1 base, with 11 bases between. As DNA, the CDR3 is TGTGCCAGCAGTTATGGTGGGTGGGGCACAGATACGCAGTATTTT. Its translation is CASSYGGWGTDTQYF.

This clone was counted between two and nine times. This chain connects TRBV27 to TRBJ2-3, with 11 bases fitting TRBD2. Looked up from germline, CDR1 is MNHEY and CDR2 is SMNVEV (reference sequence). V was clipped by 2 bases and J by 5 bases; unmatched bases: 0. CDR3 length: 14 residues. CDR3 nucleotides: TGTGCCAGCAGTTTAACTAGCGGGAGAGATACGCAGTATTTT. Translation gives CASSLTSGRDTQYF.

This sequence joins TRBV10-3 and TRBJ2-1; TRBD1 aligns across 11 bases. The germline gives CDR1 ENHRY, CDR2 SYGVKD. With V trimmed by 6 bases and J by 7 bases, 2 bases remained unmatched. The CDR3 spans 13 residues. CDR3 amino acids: CAISGTGGNEQFF. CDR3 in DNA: TGTGCCATCAGCGGGACAGGGGGGAATGAGCAGTTCTTC.

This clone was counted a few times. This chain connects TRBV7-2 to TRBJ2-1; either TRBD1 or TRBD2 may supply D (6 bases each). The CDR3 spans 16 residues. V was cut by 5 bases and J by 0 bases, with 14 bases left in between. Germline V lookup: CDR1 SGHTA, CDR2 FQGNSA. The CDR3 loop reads CASSTGTANSYNEQFF. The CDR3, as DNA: TGTGCCAGCAGCACAGGGACTGCTAACTCCTACAATGAGCAGTTCTTC.

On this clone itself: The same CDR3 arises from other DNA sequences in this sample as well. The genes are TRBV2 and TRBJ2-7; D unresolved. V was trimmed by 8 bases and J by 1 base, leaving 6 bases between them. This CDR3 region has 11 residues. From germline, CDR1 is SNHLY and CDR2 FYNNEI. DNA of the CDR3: TGTGCCAGCTCAGGATCCTACGAGCAGTACTTC. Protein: CASSGSYEQYF.

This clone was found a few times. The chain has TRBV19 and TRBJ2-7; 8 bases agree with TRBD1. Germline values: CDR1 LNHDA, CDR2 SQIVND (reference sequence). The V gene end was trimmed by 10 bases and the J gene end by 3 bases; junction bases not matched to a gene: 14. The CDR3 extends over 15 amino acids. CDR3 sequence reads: CATRQGQGGFYEQYF. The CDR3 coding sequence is TGTGCCACCAGACAAGGACAGGGCGGCTTCTACGAGCAGTACTTC.

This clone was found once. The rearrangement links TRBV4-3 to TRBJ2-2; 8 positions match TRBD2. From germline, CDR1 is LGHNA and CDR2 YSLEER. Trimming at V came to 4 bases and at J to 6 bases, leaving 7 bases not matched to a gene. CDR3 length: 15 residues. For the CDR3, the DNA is TGCGCCAGCAGCCTCGGACTAGCCGTAGCCGGGGAGCTGTTTTTT. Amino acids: CASSLGLAVAGELFF.

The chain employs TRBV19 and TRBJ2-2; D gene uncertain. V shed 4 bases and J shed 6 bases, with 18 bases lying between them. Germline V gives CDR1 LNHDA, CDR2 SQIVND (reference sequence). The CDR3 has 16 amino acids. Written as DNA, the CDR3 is TGTGCCAGTAGTAGATCGGCTCTCCCCAAGGCCGGGGAGCTGTTTTTT. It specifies CASSRSALPKAGELFF.

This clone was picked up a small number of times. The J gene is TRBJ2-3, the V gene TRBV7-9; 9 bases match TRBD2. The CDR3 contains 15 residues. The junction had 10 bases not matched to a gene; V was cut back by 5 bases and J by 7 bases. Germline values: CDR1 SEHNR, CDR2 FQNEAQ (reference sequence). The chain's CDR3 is CASSALGLASHTQYF. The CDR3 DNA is TGTGCCAGCAGCGCGCTCGGACTAGCGTCGCATACGCAGTATTTT. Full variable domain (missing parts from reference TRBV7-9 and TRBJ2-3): DTGVSQNPRHKITKRGQNVTFRCDPISEHNRLYWYRQTLGQGPEFLTYFQNEAQLEKSRLLSDRFSAERPKGSFSTLEIQRTEQGDSAMYLCASSALGLASHTQYFGPGTRLTVL.

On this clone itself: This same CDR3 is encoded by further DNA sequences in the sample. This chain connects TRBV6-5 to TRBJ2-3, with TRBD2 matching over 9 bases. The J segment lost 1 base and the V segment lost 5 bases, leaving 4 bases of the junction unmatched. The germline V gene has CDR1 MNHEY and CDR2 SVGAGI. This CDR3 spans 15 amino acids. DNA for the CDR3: TGTGCCAGCAGTCTCGGACTAGCGCGCACAGATACGCAGTATTTT. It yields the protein CASSLGLARTDTQYF.

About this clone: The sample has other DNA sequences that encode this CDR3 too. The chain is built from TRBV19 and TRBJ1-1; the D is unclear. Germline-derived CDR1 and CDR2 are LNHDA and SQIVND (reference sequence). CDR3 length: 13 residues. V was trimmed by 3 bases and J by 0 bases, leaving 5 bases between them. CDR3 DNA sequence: TGTGCCAGTAGTATCGGGGTGAACACTGAAGCTTTCTTT. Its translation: CASSIGVNTEAFF.

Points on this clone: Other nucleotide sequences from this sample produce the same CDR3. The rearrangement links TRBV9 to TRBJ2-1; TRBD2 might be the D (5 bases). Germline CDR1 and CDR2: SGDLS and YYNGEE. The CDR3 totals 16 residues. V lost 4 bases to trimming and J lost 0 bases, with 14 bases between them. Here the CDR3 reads CASSKTSGSSYNEQFF. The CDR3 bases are TGTGCCAGCAGCAAGACCAGCGGTAGCTCCTACAATGAGCAGTTCTTC. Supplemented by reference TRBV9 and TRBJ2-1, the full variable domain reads DSGVTQTPKHLITATGQRVTLRCSPRSGDLSVYWYQQSLDQGLQFLIQYYNGEERAKGNILERFSAQQFPDLHSELNLSSLELGDSALYFCASSKTSGSSYNEQFFGPGTRLTVL.

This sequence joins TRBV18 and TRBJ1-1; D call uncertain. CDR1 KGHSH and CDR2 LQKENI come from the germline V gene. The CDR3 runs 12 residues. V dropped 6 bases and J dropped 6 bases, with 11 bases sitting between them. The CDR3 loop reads CASSPQRAEAFF. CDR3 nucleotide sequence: TGTGCCAGCTCCCCCCAGCGAGCTGAAGCTTTCTTT. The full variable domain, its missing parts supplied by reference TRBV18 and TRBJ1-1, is NAGVMQNPRHLVRRRGQEARLRCSPMKGHSHVYWYRQLPEEGLKFMVYLQKENIIDESGMPKERFSAEFPKEGPSILRIQQVVRGDSAAYFCASSPQRAEAFFGQGTRLTVV.

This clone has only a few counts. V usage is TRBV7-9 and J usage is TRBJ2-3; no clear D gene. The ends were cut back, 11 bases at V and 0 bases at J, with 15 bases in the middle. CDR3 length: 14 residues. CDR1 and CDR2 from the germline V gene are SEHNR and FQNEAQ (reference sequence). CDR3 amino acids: CAALGGSSTDTQYF. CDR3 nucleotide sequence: TGTGCCGCCTTGGGCGGCTCTAGCACAGATACGCAGTATTTT. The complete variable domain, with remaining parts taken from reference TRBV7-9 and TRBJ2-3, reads DTGVSQNPRHKITKRGQNVTFRCDPISEHNRLYWYRQTLGQGPEFLTYFQNEAQLEKSRLLSDRFSAERPKGSFSTLEIQRTEQGDSAMYLCAALGGSSTDTQYFGPGTRLTVL.

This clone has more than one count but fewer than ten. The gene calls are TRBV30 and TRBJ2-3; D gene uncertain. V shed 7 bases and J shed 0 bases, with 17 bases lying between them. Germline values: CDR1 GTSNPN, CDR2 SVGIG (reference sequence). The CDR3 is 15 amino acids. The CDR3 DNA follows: TGTGCCTTCAATCTGGCGGTATCTAGCACAGATACGCAGTATTTT. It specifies CAFNLAVSSTDTQYF.

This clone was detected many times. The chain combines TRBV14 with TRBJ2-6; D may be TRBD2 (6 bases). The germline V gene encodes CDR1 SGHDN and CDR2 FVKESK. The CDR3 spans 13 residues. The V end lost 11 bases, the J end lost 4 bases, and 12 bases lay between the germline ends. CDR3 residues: CAAGRAGANVLTF. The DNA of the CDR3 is TGTGCCGCGGGAAGGGCCGGGGCCAACGTCCTGACTTTC.

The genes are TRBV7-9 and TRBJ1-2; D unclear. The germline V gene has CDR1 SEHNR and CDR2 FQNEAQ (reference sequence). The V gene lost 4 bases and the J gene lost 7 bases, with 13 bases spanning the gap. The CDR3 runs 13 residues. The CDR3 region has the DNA TGTGCCAGCAGCTCTCCAGCCAGAAGTGGCTACACCTTC. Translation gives CASSSPARSGYTF.

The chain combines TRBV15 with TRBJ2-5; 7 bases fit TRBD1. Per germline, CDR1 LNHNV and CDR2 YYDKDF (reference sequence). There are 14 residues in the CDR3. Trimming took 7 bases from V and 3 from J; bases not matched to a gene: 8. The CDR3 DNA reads TGTGCCACCATCATTAAAACAGGGGAAGAGACCCAGTACTTC. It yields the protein CATIIKTGEETQYF.